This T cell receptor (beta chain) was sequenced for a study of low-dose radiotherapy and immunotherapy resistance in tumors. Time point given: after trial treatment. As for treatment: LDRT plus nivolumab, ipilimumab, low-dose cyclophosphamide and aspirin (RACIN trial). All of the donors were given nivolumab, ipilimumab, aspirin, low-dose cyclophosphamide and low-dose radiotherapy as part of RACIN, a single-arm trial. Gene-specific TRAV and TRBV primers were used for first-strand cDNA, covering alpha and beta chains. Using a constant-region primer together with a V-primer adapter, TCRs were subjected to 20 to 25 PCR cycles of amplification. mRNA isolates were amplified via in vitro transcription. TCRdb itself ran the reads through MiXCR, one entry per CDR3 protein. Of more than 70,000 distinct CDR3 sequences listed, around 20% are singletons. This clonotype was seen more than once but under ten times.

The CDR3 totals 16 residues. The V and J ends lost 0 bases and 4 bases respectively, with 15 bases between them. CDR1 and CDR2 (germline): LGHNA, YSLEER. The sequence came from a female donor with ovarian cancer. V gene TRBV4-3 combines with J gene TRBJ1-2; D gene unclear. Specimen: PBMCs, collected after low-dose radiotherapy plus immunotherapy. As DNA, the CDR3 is TGCGCCAGCAGCCAAGATTTTCCAGGCCCCAGCTATGGCTACACCTTC. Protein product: CASSQDFPGPSYGYTF.